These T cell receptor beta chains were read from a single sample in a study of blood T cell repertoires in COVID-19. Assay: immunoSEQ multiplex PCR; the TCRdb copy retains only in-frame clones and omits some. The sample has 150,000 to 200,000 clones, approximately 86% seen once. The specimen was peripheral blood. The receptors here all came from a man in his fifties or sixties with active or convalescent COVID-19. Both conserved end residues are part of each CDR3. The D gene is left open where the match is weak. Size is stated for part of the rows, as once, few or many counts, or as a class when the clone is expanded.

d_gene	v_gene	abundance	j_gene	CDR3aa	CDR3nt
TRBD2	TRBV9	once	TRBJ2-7	CASSVGPSGSREQYF	TGTGCCAGCAGCGTCGGACCGAGCGGGAGTCGTGAGCAGTACTTC
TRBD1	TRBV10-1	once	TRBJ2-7	CASSRGQGAYEQYF	TGCGCCAGCAGTCGGGGACAGGGGGCCTACGAGCAGTACTTC
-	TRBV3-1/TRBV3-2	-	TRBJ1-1	CASSQGAIEAFF	TGTGCCAGCAGCCAGGGGGCAATCGAAGCTTTCTTT
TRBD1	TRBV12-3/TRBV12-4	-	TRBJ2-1	CASRKTGGQFF	TGTGCCAGCAGAAAGACAGGGGGGCAGTTCTTC
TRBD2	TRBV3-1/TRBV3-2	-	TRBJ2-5	CASSLLADTETQYF	TGTGCCAGCAGCCTACTAGCGGATACGGAGACCCAGTACTTC
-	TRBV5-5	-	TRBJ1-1	CASSPLRGRTNTEAFF	TGTGCCAGCAGCCCCCTGCGAGGAAGAACGAACACTGAAGCTTTCTTT
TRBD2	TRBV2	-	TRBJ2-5	CASSVGPSGRAEETQYF	TGTGCCAGCAGTGTCGGCCCTAGCGGGAGGGCTGAAGAGACCCAGTACTTC
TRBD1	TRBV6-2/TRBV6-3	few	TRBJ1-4	CASSYSDRGRLDEKLFF	TGTGCCAGCAGTTACTCGGACAGGGGGCGATTGGATGAAAAACTGTTTTTT
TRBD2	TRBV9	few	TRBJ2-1	CASSVGGTSDEQFF	TGTGCCAGCAGCGTAGGAGGGACTAGCGATGAGCAGTTCTTC
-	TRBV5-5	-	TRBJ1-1	CASTTLGGDTEAFF	TGTGCCAGCACCACCCTGGGGGGGGACACTGAAGCTTTCTTT
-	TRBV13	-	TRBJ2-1	CASSNLRKPSYNEQFF	TGTGCCAGCAGCAACCTGCGGAAACCATCCTACAATGAGCAGTTCTTC
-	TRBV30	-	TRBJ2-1	CAWRDPGFYDNEQFF	TGTGCCTGGAGAGACCCAGGGTTCTATGACAATGAGCAGTTCTTC
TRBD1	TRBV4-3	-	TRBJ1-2	CASSQDRGSKYGYTF	TGCGCCAGCAGCCAAGACAGGGGGAGTAAATATGGCTACACCTTC
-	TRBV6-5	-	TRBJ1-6	CASSPYSNSPLHF	TGTGCCAGCAGTCCTTACAGTAATTCACCCCTCCACTTT
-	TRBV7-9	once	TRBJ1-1	CASSPHQGRWNTEAFF	TGTGCCAGCAGCCCCCACCAGGGCAGGTGGAACACTGAAGCTTTCTTT
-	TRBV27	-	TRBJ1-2	CASSSYLYGYTF	TGTGCCAGCAGTTCCTACCTCTATGGCTACACCTTC
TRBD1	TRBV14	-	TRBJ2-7	CASRLQGQPKEYF	TGTGCCAGCAGACTACAGGGACAGCCAAAGGAGTACTTC
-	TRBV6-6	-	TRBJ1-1	CASEGLDTEAFF	TGTGCCAGCGAGGGATTGGACACTGAAGCTTTCTTT
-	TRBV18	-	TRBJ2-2	CASSLSSTGELFF	TGTGCCAGCTCACTAAGCTCCACCGGGGAGCTGTTTTTT
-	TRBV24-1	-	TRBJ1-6	CATSDTEERRLHF	TGTGCCACCAGTGATACCGAAGAGAGGAGGCTCCACTTT
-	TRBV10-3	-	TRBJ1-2	CAISQTASNYGYTF	TGTGCCATCAGCCAGACAGCTTCTAACTATGGCTACACCTTC
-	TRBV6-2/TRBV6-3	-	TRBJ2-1	CASSRPSVRYNEQFF	TGTGCCAGCAGTCGACCCTCCGTGCGGTACAATGAGCAGTTCTTC
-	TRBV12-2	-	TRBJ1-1	CASRSPEGVRRTAFF	TGTGCAAGTCGCTCCCCGGAGGGCGTTCGGCGTACGGCTTTCTTT
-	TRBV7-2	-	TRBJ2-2	CASSNKGAGELFF	TGTGCCAGCAGCAATAAGGGGGCCGGGGAGCTGTTTTTT
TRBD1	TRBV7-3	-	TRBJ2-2	CASSLGQGAGELFF	TGTGCCAGCAGCTTAGGACAGGGCGCCGGGGAGCTGTTTTTT
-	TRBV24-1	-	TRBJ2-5	CATSDPRQAQETQYF	TGTGCCACCAGTGACCCTAGACAGGCACAAGAGACCCAGTACTTC
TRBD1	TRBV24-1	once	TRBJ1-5	CATSDPDRGPNQPQHF	TGTGCCACCAGTGACCCGGACAGGGGCCCAAATCAGCCCCAGCATTTT
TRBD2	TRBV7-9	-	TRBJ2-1	CASSQRLGLAGGHNEQFF	TGTGCCAGCAGCCAACGACTGGGGCTAGCGGGGGGCCACAATGAGCAGTTCTTC
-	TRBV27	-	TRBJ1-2	CASSRRGAGYGYTF	TGTGCCAGCAGCCGCAGGGGCGCGGGCTATGGCTACACCTTC
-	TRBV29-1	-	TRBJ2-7	CSVESGRGTYEQYF	TGCAGCGTTGAATCCGGCAGGGGTACCTACGAGCAGTACTTC
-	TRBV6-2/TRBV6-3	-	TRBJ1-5	CASSDSSGKPQHF	TGTGCCAGCAGCGACAGCTCTGGGAAGCCCCAGCATTTT
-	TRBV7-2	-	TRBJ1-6	CASSLDQGRNSPLHF	TGTGCCAGCAGCTTAGATCAGGGGCGGAATTCACCCCTCCACTTT
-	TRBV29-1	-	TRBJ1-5	CSVEDGNNQPQHF	TGCAGCGTTGAAGACGGGAACAATCAGCCCCAGCATTTT